Following are 17 T cell receptor beta chains from one sample sequenced in a study. One entry per CDR3 protein, called by TCRdb with MiXCR from the RT-PCR reads. This table holds about 680,000 distinct CDR3 sequences, 11% to 15% found once. Source material: memory CD4+ T cells from blood. The receptors derive from a female donor in good health, serving as a healthy control.

This chain connects TRBV7-9 to TRBJ2-2; 9 bases fit TRBD2. Germline V gene data show CDR1 as SEHNR and CDR2 as FQNEAQ (reference sequence). This CDR3 spans 16 amino acids. V lost 4 bases to trimming and J lost 5 bases; unmatched junction nucleotides: 8. DNA of the CDR3: TGTGCCAGCAGCTCCCGGACTAGCGCCACGACCGGGGAGCTGTTTTTT. It is translated as CASSSRTSATTGELFF.

The CDR3 nucleotides are TGTGCCACCAATTCAGGGAGAGCCACAAGCACGGAGACCCAGTACTTC. This sequence encodes CATNSGRATSTETQYF. The rearrangement uses TRBV6-6 and TRBJ2-5; D may match TRBD1 or TRBD2 (5 bases each). The CDR3 is made up of 16 amino acids. V shed 10 bases and J shed 5 bases, with 26 bases lying between them. Germline V gives CDR1 MNHNY, CDR2 SVGAGI (reference sequence).

The CDR3 sequence is CASKSLPDNEQFF. DNA of the CDR3: TGTGCCAGCAAGTCCCTCCCTGACAATGAGCAGTTCTTC. The V call is TRBV7-3, the J call TRBJ2-1; D is ambiguous. The CDR3 is made up of 13 amino acids. CDR1 and CDR2 from the germline V gene are SGHTA and FQGTGA. V was trimmed by 7 bases and J by 5 bases, leaving 12 bases between them. The full variable domain, its missing parts supplied by reference TRBV7-3 and TRBJ2-1, is GAGVSQTPSNKVTEKGKYVELRCDPISGHTALYWYRQSLGQGPEFLIYFQGTGAADDSGLPNDRFFAVRPEGSVSTLKIQRTERGDSAVYLCASKSLPDNEQFFGPGTRLTVL.

The chain recombines TRBV20-1 with TRBJ1-2; unclear D gene. Per the germline V gene, CDR1 is DFQATT and CDR2 is SNEGSKA (reference sequence). This CDR3 has 14 amino acids. Trimming cost V 6 bases and J 1 base, with 15 bases left between them. CDR3 sequence (DNA): TGCAGTGCCAGTTGGGCCACCCTTAACTATGGCTACACCTTC. It is translated as CSASWATLNYGYTF.

The chain combines TRBV11-2 with TRBJ2-7; D possibly matches TRBD1 or TRBD2 (5 bases each). Germline V gives CDR1 SGHAT, CDR2 FQNNGV. The CDR3 consists of 11 residues. Trimming stripped 2 bases from V and 8 bases from J, with 7 bases between. The CDR3 bases are TGTGCCAGCAGCTTATTGGGACAGCAGTACTTC. Its translation: CASSLLGQQYF.

This clonotype showed up just a few times. This rearrangement joins TRBV20-1 to TRBJ1-2; D unclear. Per germline, CDR1 DFQATT and CDR2 SNEGSKA (reference sequence). Trimming removed 4 bases from V and 0 bases from J, with 3 bases in between. The CDR3 is made up of 11 amino acids. The CDR3 DNA reads TGCAGTGCTACGCCTAACTATGGCTACACCTTC. The encoded protein is CSATPNYGYTF.

This clonotype was picked up many times. The rearrangement joins TRBV24-1 to TRBJ2-5; D is undetermined. The V and J ends lost 6 bases and 2 bases respectively, with 9 bases between them. CDR1 and CDR2 from the germline V gene are KGHDR and SFDVKD. There are 13 residues in the CDR3. This CDR3 reads CATSSTVQETQYF. CDR3 sequence (DNA): TGTGCCACCAGTAGTACAGTTCAAGAGACCCAGTACTTC.

This rearrangement joins TRBV20-1 to TRBJ2-2; TRBD2 is a possible D gene (6 bases). This CDR3 spans 14 amino acids. Germline V gene lookup returns CDR1 DFQATT and CDR2 SNEGSKA (reference sequence). Trimming left V 5 bases short and J 0 bases short, with 10 bases between. CDR3 sequence: CSASRLANTGELFF. In DNA, the CDR3 is TGCAGTGCTTCCCGACTAGCGAACACCGGGGAGCTGTTTTTT.

J is TRBJ2-1 and V is TRBV3-1; the match to TRBD2 covers 12 bases. Germline V CDR1 and CDR2: LGHDT, YNNKEL (reference sequence). After removal of 6 bases from V and 4 bases from J, the junction contained 13 bases not matched to a gene. CDR3 length: 18 amino acids. CDR3 loop: CASSMSRLAGATYNEQFF. The CDR3 nucleotides read TGTGCCAGCAGTATGAGTAGACTAGCGGGAGCTACTTACAATGAGCAGTTCTTC.

This clonotype has just a few counts. This chain uses TRBV6-6 with TRBJ1-5, with D perhaps TRBD1 (6 bases). The CDR3 sequence is 15 residues long. CDR1 is MNHNY and CDR2 is SVGAGI in the germline V gene (reference sequence). The V gene lost 7 bases and the J gene lost 0 bases, with 13 bases spanning the gap. The CDR3 coding sequence is TGTGCCAGCACCGGACAGAGGTATAGCAATCAGCCCCAGCATTTT. This sequence encodes CASTGQRYSNQPQHF.

V and J are TRBV6-5 and TRBJ2-5, with TRBD2 matching over 7 bases. Germline assignment: CDR1 MNHEY and CDR2 SVGAGI. J lost 7 bases, V lost 7 bases, and 18 bases had no gene match. This CDR3 is 16 amino acids long. The DNA of the CDR3 is TGTGCCAGCAAGGAACCGGGCCCCTGGGGGGGGGGGACCCAGTACTTC. As protein: CASKEPGPWGGGTQYF.

The chain combines TRBV7-3 with TRBJ1-1; 10 nucleotides align to TRBD1. CDR1 and CDR2 (germline): SGHTA, FQGTGA. The CDR3 length is 15 residues. Trimming took 5 bases from V and 11 from J; bases not matched to a gene: 14. This CDR3 reads CASSTQPGQGTGAFF. The CDR3 DNA reads TGTGCCAGCAGCACCCAACCGGGACAGGGGACCGGGGCTTTCTTT.

The V call is TRBV7-8, the J call TRBJ1-1; TRBD1 is a possible D gene (5 bases). CDR3 size: 16 residues. Per the germline V gene, CDR1 is SGHVS and CDR2 is FQNEAQ. The V end was cut by 5 bases, the J end by 1 base, with 17 bases between. CDR3 residues: CASSVQGSIKNTEAFF. DNA for the CDR3: TGTGCCAGCAGCGTCCAGGGATCTATCAAGAACACTGAAGCTTTCTTT.

With respect to this clonotype: A read error may be the cause here, since a much bigger clone is one base away. Because the CDR3 is missing its conserved closing phenylalanine or tryptophan, this is likely a read error. The V call is TRBV24-1, the J call TRBJ2-3; TRBD1 matches at 9 bases. V gave up 5 bases and J gave up 5 bases; unmatched junction bases: 7. Germline CDR1 and CDR2: KGHDR and SFDVKD. The CDR3 covers 15 residues. The CDR3 spells CATSVSGTGKDTQYI. Here the CDR3 DNA reads TGTGCCACCAGTGTTTCCGGGACAGGGAAAGATACGCAGTATATT.

The rearrangement links TRBV12-3 or TRBV12-4 to TRBJ2-5; D uncertain. The CDR3 extends over 13 amino acids. Trimming stripped 3 bases from V and 5 bases from J, with 10 bases between. Here the CDR3 DNA reads TGTGCCAGCAGTTTTCTAGGTGTTGAGACCCAGTACTTC. Translating gives CASSFLGVETQYF.

The chain links TRBV7-7 to TRBJ2-3; 9 bases align to TRBD2. The ends lost 5 bases at V and 2 bases at J; junction bases unmatched: 5. CDR3 length equals 15 residues. The V gene's germline CDR1 is SSHAT and CDR2 FNYEAQ (reference sequence). The CDR3 sequence: CASSKGLAATDTQYF. In DNA form, the CDR3 reads TGTGCCAGCAGCAAGGGACTAGCTGCCACAGATACGCAGTATTTT.

The CDR3 DNA reads as TGTGCCAGCAGCTTGCAGGGTTTGAAGCGGCCTGCCTACAATGAGCAGTTCTTC. Protein product: CASSLQGLKRPAYNEQFF. The V and J genes are TRBV7-9 and TRBJ2-1; D might be TRBD1 or TRBD2, each matching 5 bases. Per the germline V gene, CDR1 is SEHNR and CDR2 is FQNEAQ (reference sequence). V was cut by 3 bases and J by 2 bases, with 20 bases left in between. The CDR3 length is 18 residues.